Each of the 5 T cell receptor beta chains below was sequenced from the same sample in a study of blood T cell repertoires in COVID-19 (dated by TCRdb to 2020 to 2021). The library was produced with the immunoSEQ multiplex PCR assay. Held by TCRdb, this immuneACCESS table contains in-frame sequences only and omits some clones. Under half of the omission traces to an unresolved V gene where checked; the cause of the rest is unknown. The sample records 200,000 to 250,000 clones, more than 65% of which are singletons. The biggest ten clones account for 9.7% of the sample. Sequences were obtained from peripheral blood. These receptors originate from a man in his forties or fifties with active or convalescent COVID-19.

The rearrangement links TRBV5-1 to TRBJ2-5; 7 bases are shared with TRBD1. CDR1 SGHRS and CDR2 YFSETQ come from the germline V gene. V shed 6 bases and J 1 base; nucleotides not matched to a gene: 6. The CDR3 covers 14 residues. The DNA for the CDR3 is TGCGCCAGCAACGAGGGACAGTTCCAAGAGACCCAGTACTTC. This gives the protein CASNEGQFQETQYF.

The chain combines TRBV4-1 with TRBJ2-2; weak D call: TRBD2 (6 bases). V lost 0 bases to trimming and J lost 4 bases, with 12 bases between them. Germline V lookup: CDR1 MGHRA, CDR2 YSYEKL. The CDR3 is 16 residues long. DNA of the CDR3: TGCGCCAGCAGCCAAGATTGGGGACTGGGCACCGGGGAGCTGTTTTTT. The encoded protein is CASSQDWGLGTGELFF.

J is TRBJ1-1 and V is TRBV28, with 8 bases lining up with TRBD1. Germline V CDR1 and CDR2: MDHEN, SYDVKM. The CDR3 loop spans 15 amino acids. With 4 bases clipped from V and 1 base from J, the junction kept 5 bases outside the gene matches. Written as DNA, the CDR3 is TGTGCCAGCAGTTATACAGGGGGTAGGAACACTGAAGCTTTCTTT. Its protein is CASSYTGGRNTEAFF.

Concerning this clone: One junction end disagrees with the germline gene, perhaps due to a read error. The CDR3 sequence is CASSFRGPARALIF. CDR3 DNA sequence: TGTGCCAGCAGTTTTAGGGGGCCCGCCCGGGCCCTTATCTTT. This chain joins TRBV28 and TRBJ1-1, with 7 bases lining up with TRBD1. The CDR3 is 14 amino acids. Germline assignment: CDR1 MDHEN and CDR2 SYDVKM.

The CDR3, as DNA: TGTGCCAGCAGCTTAGGTAGCGGGAGGTTTGACACCGGGGAGCTGTTTTTT. Amino acids: CASSLGSGRFDTGELFF. V and J are TRBV7-2 and TRBJ2-2; 10 bases map to TRBD2. V lost 1 base, J lost 3 bases, and 5 bases stayed unmatched. The germline V gene has CDR1 SGHTA and CDR2 FQGNSA. CDR3 length: 17 amino acids.